Below, 20 T cell receptor beta chains from the same sample are listed, as sequenced in a study of cytomegalovirus exposure and HLA in healthy donors (dated by TCRdb to about 2017). Libraries were made using the immunoSEQ multiplex PCR assay. For the multiplex PCR, a mixture combining 60 forward primers for TCR Vbeta segments and 13 reverse primers for TCR Jbeta segments was used. As stored in TCRdb, this immuneACCESS dataset retains in-frame rearrangements with V and J assigned. A fraction of the clones does not appear; measured against another copy, unresolved V genes explain less than half of the discrepancy, and the remainder lacks a known reason. This sample comprises more than 110,000 clones, around 77% of them detected only once. The ten largest clonotypes hold approximately 5% of the sample. Sequenced: PBMCs. Source of these receptors: a woman aged 45-65 years in good health and CMV-seronegative.

J is TRBJ1-1 and V is TRBV7-3; D gene uncertain. V lost 3 bases and J 1 base, leaving 6 bases between the germline ends. Germline-derived CDR1 and CDR2 are SGHTA and FQGTGA. The CDR3 is made up of 13 amino acids. Written as DNA, the CDR3 is TGTGCCAGCAGCTTCACTGAGAACACTGAAGCTTTCTTT. It is translated as CASSFTENTEAFF.

The chain links TRBV28 to TRBJ2-3, with 9 positions matching TRBD1. With V trimmed by 6 bases and J by 2 bases, 6 bases remained unmatched. Germline V CDR1 and CDR2: MDHEN, SYDVKM. The length of the CDR3 is 15 residues. The CDR3 region is CASRKQGADTDTQYF. The CDR3 DNA follows: TGTGCCAGCAGGAAACAGGGGGCCGACACAGATACGCAGTATTTT.

The gene calls are TRBV7-9 and TRBJ1-5; D is uncertain. This CDR3 comprises 14 residues. CDR1 is SEHNR, CDR2 FQNEAQ, per germline (reference sequence). Trimming cost V 5 bases and J 5 bases, with 13 bases left between them. CDR3 protein: CASSAGSRHQPQHF. Written as DNA, the CDR3 is TGTGCCAGCAGCGCCGGGTCGCGTCATCAGCCCCAGCATTTT.

The chain joins TRBV29-1 to TRBJ1-2; 8 bases fit TRBD1. This CDR3 region has 13 residues. The germline CDR1 and CDR2 sequences are SQVTM and ANQGSEA. V lost 7 bases, J lost 2 bases, and 6 bases stayed unmatched. The CDR3 spells CSAQGAENYGYTF. The CDR3 nucleotides read TGCAGCGCCCAGGGGGCAGAGAACTATGGCTACACCTTC.

V gene TRBV7-6 combines with J gene TRBJ2-3; 7 bases map to TRBD2. In germline, CDR1 is SGHVS, CDR2 FNYEAQ. J gave up 1 base and V 4 bases, and 5 bases lay outside the gene matches. The CDR3 is 15 residues long. The DNA of the CDR3 is TGTGCCAGCAGCTCCCTAGCGGTGCGCACAGATACGCAGTATTTT. It specifies CASSSLAVRTDTQYF. The whole variable domain, filled in from reference TRBV7-6 and TRBJ2-3, reads GAGVSQSPRYKVTKRGQDVALRCDPISGHVSLYWYRQALGQGPEFLTYFNYEAQQDKSGLPNDRFSAERPEGSISTLTIQRTEQRDSAMYRCASSSLAVRTDTQYFGPGTRLTVL.

This chain uses TRBV19 with TRBJ1-1; maybe TRBD1 (5 bases). This CDR3 contains 13 residues. The V gene's germline CDR1 is LNHDA and CDR2 SQIVND (reference sequence). V lost 7 bases and J 3 bases, leaving 12 bases between the germline ends. CDR3 region: CASIEDTYTEAFF. The CDR3 nucleotides are TGTGCCAGTATCGAGGACACCTACACTGAAGCTTTCTTT.

The V call is TRBV30, the J call TRBJ2-1; the D gene is possibly TRBD2 (6 bases). V was trimmed by 2 bases and J by 7 bases, leaving 18 bases between them. The germline CDR1 and CDR2 sequences are GTSNPN and SVGIG (reference sequence). This CDR3 comprises 15 residues. The CDR3 DNA follows: TGTGCCTGGAGTCTGGATCGACTCCGGGGGAATGAGCAGTTCTTC. Translation: CAWSLDRLRGNEQFF.

The chain recombines TRBV5-1 with TRBJ2-7; D perhaps matches TRBD2 (5 bases). The CDR3 sequence is 13 residues long. The ends were cut back, 0 bases at V and 7 bases at J, with 11 bases in the middle. The germline V gene encodes CDR1 SGHRS and CDR2 YFSETQ. In DNA form, the CDR3 reads TGCGCCAGCAGCTTGGATGTGGGGAGAGAGCAGTACTTC. Translating gives CASSLDVGREQYF. Looking up the rest from reference TRBV5-1 and TRBJ2-7 gives the full variable domain: KAGVTQTPRYLIKTRGQQVTLSCSPISGHRSVSWYQQTPGQGLQFLFEYFSETQRNKGNFPGRFSGRQFSNSRSEMNVSTLELGDSALYLCASSLDVGREQYFGPGTRLTVT.

The chain combines TRBV2 with TRBJ1-1, with 8 positions matching TRBD1. The CDR3 length is 15 residues. The germline gives CDR1 SNHLY, CDR2 FYNNEI. Trimming took 0 bases from V and 6 from J; bases not matched to a gene: 6. CDR3 amino acids: CASSEALTGESEAFF. The DNA for the CDR3 is TGTGCCAGCAGTGAAGCGCTGACAGGGGAATCTGAAGCTTTCTTT.

This chain uses TRBV10-1 with TRBJ1-1, with D possibly TRBD1 on 5 matching bases. From germline, CDR1 is WNHNN and CDR2 SYGVQD (reference sequence). The CDR3 has 13 amino acids. V lost 5 bases to trimming and J lost 2 bases, with 9 bases between them. CDR3 in amino acids: CASSRQYNTEAFF. The CDR3 DNA reads as TGCGCCAGCAGTAGACAGTACAACACTGAAGCTTTCTTT.

This clone is a singleton in its sample. V and J are TRBV27 and TRBJ2-3; TRBD2 matches at 8 bases. The ends lost 6 bases at V and 4 bases at J; junction bases unmatched: 9. Germline CDR1 reads MNHEY; CDR2 reads SMNVEV (reference sequence). The CDR3 is made up of 15 amino acids. The DNA of the CDR3 is TGTGCCAGCAGCCTGGGACTAGTGATGGCAGATACGCAGTATTTT. Protein: CASSLGLVMADTQYF.

V usage is TRBV7-9 and J usage is TRBJ1-6; the D is unclear. Germline CDR1 reads SEHNR; CDR2 reads FQNEAQ (reference sequence). V was pared by 5 bases and J by 7 bases, with 9 bases between. The CDR3 totals 13 residues. In nucleotides, the CDR3 is TGTGCCAGCAGCCCCAACACCAATTCACCCCTCCACTTT. It specifies CASSPNTNSPLHF.

The J gene is TRBJ2-5, the V gene TRBV30; D is undetermined. Deletions cut 0 bases from V and 5 bases from J, with 10 bases between. The CDR3 runs to 13 residues. Germline V CDR1 and CDR2: GTSNPN, SVGIG (reference sequence). The CDR3 DNA is TGTGCCTGGAGTGTACGGTCCTGGGAGACCCAGTACTTC. This encodes CAWSVRSWETQYF.

This sequence joins TRBV6-1 and TRBJ1-2; possibly TRBD1 for D (6 bases). This CDR3 has 14 residues. The V gene's germline CDR1 is MNHNS and CDR2 SASEGT. The V end was cut by 11 bases, the J end by 4 bases, with 20 bases between. The CDR3 sequence is CAGGAGHIIYGYTF. The CDR3 DNA follows: TGTGCCGGGGGGGCAGGACATATTATCTATGGCTACACCTTC.

This clone was picked up one time. The J gene is TRBJ2-7, the V gene TRBV4-1; weak D call: TRBD1 (6 bases). Germline values: CDR1 MGHRA, CDR2 YSYEKL. The CDR3 extends over 13 amino acids. V was trimmed by 6 bases and J by 3 bases, leaving 12 bases between them. The CDR3 spells CASSGTFGYEQYF. The CDR3 DNA reads TGCGCCAGCAGTGGGACATTTGGCTACGAGCAGTACTTC.

This sequence joins TRBV19 and TRBJ2-7; D uncertain. The V and J ends lost 8 bases and 5 bases respectively, with 28 bases between them. This CDR3 spans 17 amino acids. The germline CDR1 and CDR2 sequences are LNHDA and SQIVND (reference sequence). This CDR3 is CASAGGGNGVPTNEQYF. CDR3 DNA: TGTGCCAGTGCTGGCGGTGGAAATGGAGTTCCAACAAACGAGCAGTACTTC.

The rearrangement uses TRBV29-1 and TRBJ2-1, with TRBD1 as a possible D gene (6 bases). The CDR3 has 13 amino acids. The germline CDR1 and CDR2 sequences are SQVTM and ANQGSEA. With 6 bases removed from V and 0 bases from J, the gap between germline ends came to 9 bases. The CDR3 nucleotides are TGCAGCGTCCAGGGGAGCTCCTACAATGAGCAGTTCTTC. Translating it yields CSVQGSSYNEQFF.

The genes are TRBV30 and TRBJ1-2; 9 bases are a match to TRBD1. The CDR3 extends over 14 amino acids. Germline V gene lookup returns CDR1 GTSNPN and CDR2 SVGIG (reference sequence). Trimming took 0 bases from V and 6 from J; bases not matched to a gene: 5. The CDR3 DNA follows: TGTGCCTGGAGTGTACAGGGGGCGCGGGATGGCTACACCTTC. This translates into CAWSVQGARDGYTF.

This chain joins TRBV5-4 and TRBJ2-1, with a tentative D call TRBD1 (6 bases). V was cut by 4 bases and J by 10 bases, with 18 bases left in between. The CDR3 sequence is 14 residues long. Germline loops: CDR1 SGHNT, CDR2 YYREEE (reference sequence). The CDR3 nucleotides are TGTGCCAGCAGCCCACCGGGGCAGGGGAAGGAGCAGTTCTTC. It translates to CASSPPGQGKEQFF.

The chain is built from TRBV14 and TRBJ2-7; D is possibly TRBD2 (6 bases). The CDR3 totals 16 residues. Trimming took off 0 bases at V and 4 bases at J, with 16 bases between the two ends. Germline loops: CDR1 SGHDN, CDR2 FVKESK. CDR3 sequence (DNA): TGTGCCAGCAGCCAAGATCATGGCGCGGGGTGGTACGAGCAGTACTTC. Protein sequence: CASSQDHGAGWYEQYF.